This T cell receptor (beta chain) was identified during a study of glioma-infiltrating T cells after dendritic cell vaccination. Study context: Glioblastoma patients came from Phase I and II dendritic cell vaccination trials. Between the early 2000s and the early 2010s, patients got autologous tumor lysate-pulsed dendritic cell vaccines.

The germline gives CDR1 SGHNT, CDR2 YYREEE (reference sequence). V lost 0 bases to trimming and J lost 6 bases, with 15 bases between them. The CDR3 is 15 residues long. Some clones are missing from TCRdb's copy, which holds only in-frame ones; the method was immunoSEQ multiplex PCR. The sample lists about 82,000 clones, approximately 90% seen once, with approximately 3.2% in the top ten. Selection required adequate fresh-frozen tumor tissue plus more than two years' survival data. None of the glioblastoma patients had an isocitrate dehydrogenase mutation. This TCR derives from a human donor with glioblastoma. The gene calls are TRBV5-4 and TRBJ1-2, with a possible D match to TRBD1 (6 bases). The material sequenced was blood, taken before dendritic cell vaccination. CDR3 nucleotides: TGTGCCAGCAGCTTGGGGGGGGGCGCCTCGGATGGCTACACCTTC. This gives the protein CASSLGGGASDGYTF.